These 15 T cell receptor beta chains share one sample of origin, sequenced in a study of blood T cell repertoires in COVID-19. TCRdb's table, derived via immunoSEQ multiplex PCR, lists solely in-frame clones and lacks some. The sample yields 250,000 to 400,000 clones, around 88% seen once. Sample: peripheral blood. Every receptor here comes from a woman in her twenties or thirties with COVID-19, enrolled during active disease.

This clone was seen just once. The rearrangement uses TRBV5-1 and TRBJ1-5, with a weak D call TRBD1 (5 bases). Trimming stripped 2 bases from V and 4 bases from J, with 13 bases between. This CDR3 has 15 residues. Germline CDR1 reads SGHRS; CDR2 reads YFSETQ. In DNA, the CDR3 is TGCGCCAGCAGCTTCTCGGGGGAAGGGAATCAGCCCCAGCATTTT. Its translation: CASSFSGEGNQPQHF.

This clone has only one observation. The chain has TRBV9 and TRBJ2-3; 7 positions agree with TRBD2. Germline CDR1 and CDR2: SGDLS and YYNGEE. The CDR3 sequence is 15 residues long. With V trimmed by 3 bases and J by 1 base, 5 bases remained unmatched. CDR3 sequence: CASSDRDYRTDTQYF. DNA of the CDR3: TGTGCCAGCAGCGACCGGGACTACCGCACAGATACGCAGTATTTT.

V gene TRBV6-5 combines with J gene TRBJ1-1, with D possibly being TRBD1 (5 bases). The CDR3 covers 14 residues. With 6 bases removed from V and 5 bases from J, the gap between germline ends came to 16 bases. The germline gives CDR1 MNHEY, CDR2 SVGAGI. In DNA, the CDR3 is TGTGCCAGCAGCGCGATCAGGGATTTAACTGAAGCTTTCTTT. Protein product: CASSAIRDLTEAFF.

The V call is TRBV5-1, the J call TRBJ2-1; 10 bases align to TRBD1. The trim removed 4 bases at V and 2 bases at J, leaving 0 bases unmatched. Germline-derived CDR1 and CDR2 are SGHRS and YFSETQ. This CDR3 comprises 14 residues. The CDR3 DNA reads TGCGCCAGCAGCGGACAGGGGGCCTACAATGAGCAGTTCTTC. Its translation: CASSGQGAYNEQFF.

This chain links TRBV6-5 with TRBJ2-5; the D gene is possibly TRBD1 (6 bases). The CDR3 is made up of 14 amino acids. Deletions cut 6 bases from V and 2 bases from J, with 13 bases between. CDR1 and CDR2 from the germline V gene are MNHEY and SVGAGI. The CDR3 here is CASSRGGPQETQYF. The CDR3 DNA sequence: TGTGCCAGCAGCAGGGGCGGGCCTCAAGAGACCCAGTACTTC.

The chain carries TRBV28 and TRBJ2-3; D is perhaps TRBD2 (6 bases). The CDR3 is 18 residues long. The V and J ends lost 4 bases and 3 bases respectively, with 23 bases between them. CDR1 is MDHEN and CDR2 is SYDVKM in the germline V gene. This CDR3 is CASSSLGTLIVGTDTQYF. The CDR3, as DNA: TGTGCCAGCAGTTCCCTCGGGACTTTGATAGTGGGGACAGATACGCAGTATTTT.

The gene calls are TRBV14 and TRBJ2-5, with 8 bases lining up with TRBD1. J was trimmed by 5 bases and V by 2 bases; bases with no gene match: 7. Germline V gives CDR1 SGHDN, CDR2 FVKESK. The CDR3 covers 15 residues. CDR3 in amino acids: CASSQHQGATETQYF. The CDR3 DNA is TGTGCCAGCAGCCAACATCAGGGGGCTACGGAGACCCAGTACTTC.

The chain is built from TRBV27 and TRBJ2-1; 9 nucleotides line up with TRBD1. V trimming: 5 bases; J trimming: 4 bases; junction bases outside the gene matches: 6. Germline CDR1 MNHEY, CDR2 SMNVEV (reference sequence). CDR3 size: 15 residues. CDR3 region: CASSPLGQGYNEQFF. The CDR3 DNA reads as TGTGCCAGCAGTCCACTTGGACAGGGGTACAATGAGCAGTTCTTC.

This chain uses TRBV3-1 (or the pseudogene TRBV3-2) with TRBJ2-5; 7 bases align to TRBD1. This CDR3 spans 16 amino acids. Trimming removed 5 bases from V and 3 bases from J; junction bases left unmatched: 12. Germline lookup yields CDR1 LGHDT and CDR2 YNNKEL (reference sequence). For the CDR3, the DNA is TGTGCCAGCAGCTACGGGACAGAAATTCTAAAAGAGACCCAGTACTTC. Translated: CASSYGTEILKETQYF.

The sample holds one count of this clone. The chain couples TRBV30 to TRBJ2-1; tentative D call: TRBD1 (5 bases). The CDR3 extends over 13 amino acids. Trimming left V 0 bases short and J 8 bases short, with 11 bases between. Germline assignment: CDR1 GTSNPN and CDR2 SVGIG (reference sequence). In DNA, the CDR3 is TGTGCCTGGAGTGTAAGGGCAGGGTATGAGCAGTTCTTC. Amino acids: CAWSVRAGYEQFF.

The chain links TRBV10-3 to TRBJ1-2, with TRBD1 as a possible D gene (5 bases). Trimming pared 7 bases from V and 4 bases from J, leaving 13 bases between. The germline CDR1 and CDR2 sequences are ENHRY and SYGVKD. CDR3 length: 13 amino acids. The CDR3 coding sequence is TGTGCCATCAAGGAGGGGTACTCCTATGGCTACACCTTC. Protein: CAIKEGYSYGYTF.

A few counts support this clone. The rearrangement uses TRBV19 and TRBJ1-5, with TRBD1 matching over 9 bases. V was pared by 6 bases and J by 0 bases, with 3 bases of the junction left unmatched. Germline V CDR1 and CDR2: LNHDA, SQIVND (reference sequence). The CDR3 runs to 15 residues. This chain's CDR3 is CASRVTGGSNQPQHF. CDR3 nucleotides: TGTGCCAGTAGGGTGACAGGGGGTAGCAATCAGCCCCAGCATTTT. Based on the CDR3 plus reference TRBV19 and TRBJ1-5, the full variable domain is DGGITQSPKYLFRKEGQNVTLSCEQNLNHDAMYWYRQDPGQGLRLIYYSQIVNDFQKGDIAEGYSVSREKKESFPLTVTSAQKNPTAFYLCASRVTGGSNQPQHFGDGTRLSIL.

The chain joins TRBV28 to TRBJ2-7; 9 positions match TRBD1. Germline lookup yields CDR1 MDHEN and CDR2 SYDVKM. The J segment lost 5 bases and the V segment lost 3 bases, leaving 8 bases of the junction unmatched. The CDR3 is 15 residues long. CDR3 protein: CASSLDRGGVDEQYV. The DNA for the CDR3 is TGTGCCAGCAGTTTGGACAGGGGCGGGGTGGACGAGCAGTACGTC.

The J gene is TRBJ1-5, the V gene TRBV4-1, with D uncertain. CDR1 and CDR2 (germline): MGHRA, YSYEKL. The V and J ends lost 0 bases and 1 base respectively, with 10 bases between them. CDR3 size: 16 residues. This CDR3 is CASSQDAASSNQPQHF. The CDR3 bases are TGCGCCAGCAGCCAAGATGCGGCGTCCAGCAATCAGCCCCAGCATTTT.

V is TRBV6-1 and J is TRBJ2-1; 10 bases are shared with TRBD2. The germline V gene has CDR1 MNHNS and CDR2 SASEGT. V was pared by 0 bases and J by 6 bases, with 5 bases of the junction left unmatched. This CDR3 spans 16 amino acids. CDR3: CASSEASGGIPNEQFF. CDR3 nucleotide sequence: TGTGCCAGCAGTGAAGCTAGCGGGGGGATCCCCAATGAGCAGTTCTTC.